The rows below give T cell receptor beta chains drawn from one sample of a study of blood T cell repertoires in COVID-19. Some clones are missing from TCRdb's copy, which holds only in-frame ones; the method was immunoSEQ multiplex PCR. The sample yields under 150,000 clones, about 88% seen once. Sequenced material: peripheral blood. The receptors were sampled from a human donor in a cohort sampled during active COVID-19. The CDR3 runs from the conserved cysteine through the conserved F or W. Each record gives: CDR3 DNA, CDR3 protein, D gene, J gene, clone size, V gene. A D gene is named only where the DNA matches it firmly. Rows may omit the clone size; those that give it use once, few, many or a size class.

TGTGCCAGCAGCTTACTAGCGGGACCGAACGAGCAGTACTTC,CASSLLAGPNEQYF,TRBD2,TRBJ2-7,-,TRBV11-2
TGTGCCAGCAGTTATTTCATGCGGACTGAAGCTTTCTTT,CASSYFMRTEAFF,-,TRBJ1-1,-,TRBV6-2/TRBV6-3
TGCGCCAGCAGCCAAGATCAGCTAGCGGGGGACTACGAGCAGTACTTC,CASSQDQLAGDYEQYF,TRBD2,TRBJ2-7,-,TRBV4-3
TGTGCCAGCAGCCCGGAGCCGGGACTAGCGGGGGGGGAGACCCAGTACTTC,CASSPEPGLAGGETQYF,TRBD2,TRBJ2-5,-,TRBV5-4
TGCGCCAGCAGCCAAGAGGGTGGGGGCTCGGGCAGCTCCTACGAGCAGTACTTC,CASSQEGGGSGSSYEQYF,-,TRBJ2-7,-,TRBV4-1
TGTGCCAGTAGTAGCGCTAGCGGAAACTACGAGCAGTACTTC,CASSSASGNYEQYF,TRBD2,TRBJ2-7,few,TRBV19
TGTGCCACCAGCAGAGAGGGGGTGGGTAGGGGAGGCAATGAGCAGTTCTTC,CATSREGVGRGGNEQFF,-,TRBJ2-1,-,TRBV15
TGTGCCAGCACCTTTGGACAGGGGGCGGAAGATACGCAGTATTTT,CASTFGQGAEDTQYF,TRBD1,TRBJ2-3,-,TRBV7-9
TGTGCCAGCTTGAGGGACAGATCCTATGGCTACACCTTC,CASLRDRSYGYTF,TRBD1,TRBJ1-2,-,TRBV19
TGTGCCAGCAGTAAGACTAGCGCCTCCTACGAGCAGTACTTC,CASSKTSASYEQYF,TRBD2,TRBJ2-7,-,TRBV6-5